The rows below give T cell receptor beta chains drawn from one sample of a study of T cell responses to AZD1222 COVID-19 vaccine. This table comes from immunoSEQ multiplex PCR, and its TCRdb copy is limited to in-frame clones, with some not included. Of around 99,000 clones in the sample, 75% to 95% were seen once. The specimen comprised peripheral blood, sampled 28 days after the second AZD1222 dose. These receptors all come from an adult who received the AZD1222 COVID-19 vaccine. Each CDR3 is given with its conserved first and last residue. The order of the fields is V gene, J gene, CDR3 protein.

TRBV6-5	TRBJ2-2	CASSYSPDTGELFF
TRBV2	TRBJ1-1	CASTTHNTEAFF
TRBV6-5	TRBJ1-5	CASSYGTGDQPQHF
TRBV25-1	TRBJ1-2	CASRGQIGYTF
TRBV5-1	TRBJ2-3	CASSLGRGGYTDTQYF
TRBV6-5	TRBJ1-5	CASGRDRGSNQPQHF
TRBV28	TRBJ2-4	CASKRTSGADIQYF
TRBV27	TRBJ2-1	CASSPPLAGGYNEQFF
TRBV6-6	TRBJ2-5	CASSYSGLAGGETQYF
TRBV3-1/TRBV3-2	TRBJ1-2	CASSQHRDGYTF
TRBV10-2	TRBJ2-5	CASSDPGASQETQYF
TRBV5-4	TRBJ2-7	CASSLLNTGTYEQYF
TRBV5-6	TRBJ2-7	CASSLDRATFYEQYF
TRBV19	TRBJ1-2	CASSITGTGDLNYGYTF
TRBV6-5	TRBJ1-1	CATTGSLNTEAFF
TRBV30	TRBJ2-2	CAWTGGGELFF
TRBV15	TRBJ2-2	CATSRGSGGRTGELFF
TRBV25-1	TRBJ1-2	CASSFTGQGYGYTF
TRBV5-6	TRBJ2-7	CASSPGTNSYEQYF
TRBV30	TRBJ1-2	CAWTLGVGGYTF
TRBV28	TRBJ2-5	CASTLQGLGTQYF
TRBV5-1	TRBJ2-6	CASSSMGSSGANVLTF
TRBV7-9	TRBJ1-2	CASSLRDGDPYGYTF
TRBV6-5	TRBJ2-1	CASRRDPVDYEQFF
TRBV3-1/TRBV3-2	TRBJ1-3	CASSQGGQTGNTIYF
TRBV6-5	TRBJ1-3	CASGGTSTGNTIYF
TRBV3-1/TRBV3-2	TRBJ1-2	CASSRAGTVWDF
TRBV5-4	TRBJ2-3	CASSKTTTDTQYF
TRBV28	TRBJ2-5	CASSFSGGETQYF
TRBV9	TRBJ1-2	CASSVGLGYTF
TRBV6-5	TRBJ1-2	CASSYLGAINYGYTF
TRBV7-8	TRBJ2-1	CASSLNILAGSHNEQFF
TRBV13	TRBJ2-5	CASSLSNSGGETQYF
TRBV6-4	TRBJ1-1	CASSGGGAAFF
TRBV6-5	TRBJ1-2	CASSYSVQGAAGYTF